The TCR beta chain under discussion was sequenced for a study of T cell responses to AZD1222 COVID-19 vaccine. This clone was found once. Its antigen is still unknown. V trimming: 0 bases; J trimming: 7 bases; junction bases outside the gene matches: 6. The CDR3 totals 14 residues. Germline V gene sequence: CDR1 SGHRS, CDR2 YFSETQ. Study observations and caveats: The sample set comprised mostly white British donors with more females, and clonal diversity was possibly underestimated. No day 14 peak samples; only post-peak repertoires were characterized. Receipt of two AZD1222 doses was followed by a rise in Spike-specific TCR breadth and depth. Reportedly, close to half of spike-specific TCRs are directed against unmutated variant regions.

The assay was immunoSEQ multiplex PCR, and TCRdb's table has in-frame clones only and misses some. In the table there are 150,000 to 200,000 clones, more than 80% of which are singletons. The V gene is TRBV5-1, the J gene TRBJ2-7, with TRBD1 matching 8 bases. Sequenced material: peripheral blood, taken on day 0 of AZD1222 vaccination. This receptor was obtained from an adult in good health. In DNA form, the CDR3 reads TGCGCCAGCAGCTTGGAGACAGGGGTACGGGAGCAGTACTTC. This gives the protein CASSLETGVREQYF.